These 9 T cell receptor beta chains originate from one sample sequenced in a study of chemoradiotherapy in HPV16-positive cancers. The repertoire was sequenced with immunoSEQ multiplex PCR; TCRdb's copy has only in-frame clones and lacks some. The repertoire holds roughly 5,200 clones, with over 70% as singletons. The sequencing here drew on tumor tissue, taken from a patient who underwent chemoradiotherapy. The receptors were gathered from a human donor with HPV-associated anogenital cancer.

V and J are TRBV2 and TRBJ1-1; D uncertain. Germline CDR1 SNHLY, CDR2 FYNNEI. V lost 6 bases, J lost 2 bases, and 16 bases lay in between. The CDR3 sequence is 15 residues long. The CDR3 loop is CASRRQWQDNTEAFF. For the CDR3, the DNA is TGTGCCAGCAGACGCCAGTGGCAGGATAACACTGAAGCTTTCTTT.

The gene calls are TRBV10-3 and TRBJ1-2, with 8 bases lining up with TRBD1. Germline-derived CDR1 and CDR2 are ENHRY and SYGVKD. The CDR3 sequence is 14 residues long. After removal of 6 bases from V and 3 bases from J, the junction contained 6 bases not matched to a gene. The CDR3 region is CAIRSTGADYGYTF. The DNA for the CDR3 is TGTGCCATCAGGTCGACAGGGGCGGACTATGGCTACACCTTC.

This clone was seen only a few times. V is TRBV7-9 and J is TRBJ1-4; TRBD1 matches at 8 bases. The junction had 7 bases not matched to a gene; V was cut back by 5 bases and J by 8 bases. The length of the CDR3 is 14 residues. The V gene's germline CDR1 is SEHNR and CDR2 FQNEAQ (reference sequence). CDR3 nucleotides: TGTGCCAGCAGCCACGGGACAGGCGGGGAAAAACTGTTTTTT. Protein product: CASSHGTGGEKLFF. Based on the CDR3 plus reference TRBV7-9 and TRBJ1-4, the full variable domain is DTGVSQNPRHKITKRGQNVTFRCDPISEHNRLYWYRQTLGQGPEFLTYFQNEAQLEKSRLLSDRFSAERPKGSFSTLEIQRTEQGDSAMYLCASSHGTGGEKLFFGSGTQLSVL.

The CDR3 nucleotides are TGCAGCGTAACGGGGCTCGTTACTGAAGCTTTCTTT. Protein: CSVTGLVTEAFF. The chain recombines TRBV29-1 with TRBJ1-1; D is perhaps TRBD1 (5 bases). The V gene's germline CDR1 is SQVTM and CDR2 ANQGSEA. This CDR3 has 12 amino acids. The V end lost 6 bases, the J end lost 5 bases, and 13 bases lay between the germline ends.

The chain joins TRBV2 to TRBJ1-6; no reliable D call. The CDR3 totals 13 residues. V lost 6 bases and J 7 bases, leaving 10 bases between the germline ends. Germline V gene lookup returns CDR1 SNHLY and CDR2 FYNNEI. The CDR3 sequence is CASRAELNSPLHF. The CDR3 bases are TGTGCCAGCAGGGCGGAGTTGAATTCACCCCTCCACTTT.

The chain recombines TRBV5-6 with TRBJ1-2; the match to TRBD1 covers 11 bases. From germline, CDR1 is SGHDT and CDR2 YYEEEE. The CDR3 extends over 15 amino acids. Trimming removed 4 bases from V and 7 bases from J; junction bases left unmatched: 9. This CDR3 reads CASSPPGQGAVGYTF. The CDR3, as DNA: TGTGCCAGCAGCCCCCCAGGACAGGGGGCTGTTGGCTACACCTTC.

The rearrangement links TRBV6-5 to TRBJ1-2; possibly TRBD1 for D (5 bases). The V end lost 2 bases, the J end lost 4 bases, and 11 bases lay between the germline ends. CDR1 and CDR2 (germline): MNHEY, SVGAGI. The CDR3 consists of 14 residues. The CDR3, as DNA: TGTGCCAGCAGTTACGGGACGGCGCTCTATGGCTACACCTTC. Its translation: CASSYGTALYGYTF.

This clone is a singleton in its sample. The chain is built from TRBV9 and TRBJ2-1; D gene ambiguous. CDR1 and CDR2 (germline): SGDLS, YYNGEE. V lost 4 bases, J lost 0 bases, and 8 bases lay in between. The CDR3 spans 14 residues. DNA for the CDR3: TGTGCCAGCAGCTCCACGAGCTCCTACAATGAGCAGTTCTTC. Its protein is CASSSTSSYNEQFF. Using reference TRBV9 and TRBJ2-1 for the parts outside the CDR3, the full variable domain is DSGVTQTPKHLITATGQRVTLRCSPRSGDLSVYWYQQSLDQGLQFLIQYYNGEERAKGNILERFSAQQFPDLHSELNLSSLELGDSALYFCASSSTSSYNEQFFGPGTRLTVL.

The genes are TRBV13 and TRBJ2-5; D uncertain. The ends were cut back, 5 bases at V and 0 bases at J, with 10 bases in the middle. The CDR3 extends over 14 amino acids. Germline CDR1 PRHDT, CDR2 FYEKMQ (reference sequence). CDR3 sequence reads: CASSPGPDQETQYF. The DNA of the CDR3 is TGTGCCAGCAGCCCCGGGCCCGACCAAGAGACCCAGTACTTC.